The 28 T cell receptor beta chains given below trace back to one sample, sequenced in a study of blood T cell repertoires in COVID-19. Libraries were prepared by immunoSEQ multiplex PCR; TCRdb keeps only in-frame clonotypes and omits some of them. This table holds under 250,000 clones, around 80% found once. The specimen was peripheral blood. The receptors stem from a middle-aged man with active or convalescent COVID-19.

V usage is TRBV10-2 and J usage is TRBJ1-5; 7 nucleotides match TRBD1. The CDR3 covers 15 residues. The V gene end was trimmed by 6 bases and the J gene end by 4 bases; junction bases not matched to a gene: 9. In germline, CDR1 is WSHSY, CDR2 SAAADI. CDR3 in DNA: TGCGCCAGCAGAGACAGGGTTGGGGGGAATCAGCCCCAGCATTTT. This gives the protein CASRDRVGGNQPQHF.

This sequence joins TRBV15 and TRBJ1-5; D unclear. Trimming removed 0 bases from V and 6 bases from J, with 18 bases in between. Germline assignment: CDR1 LNHNV and CDR2 YYDKDF (reference sequence). The CDR3 totals 17 residues. CDR3 sequence reads: CATSRDEGSSDGQPQHF. For the CDR3, the DNA is TGTGCCACCAGCAGAGATGAGGGCTCCTCTGACGGTCAGCCCCAGCATTTT.

DNA for the CDR3: TGTGCCAGCAGCCACCGACAGGGGGCAGGCGGGGAGCTGTTTTTT. Translated: CASSHRQGAGGELFF. The chain employs TRBV11-2 and TRBJ2-2; the match to TRBD1 covers 10 bases. Germline CDR1 and CDR2: SGHAT and FQNNGV. V shed 5 bases and J 7 bases; nucleotides not matched to a gene: 7. CDR3 length: 15 residues.

The J gene is TRBJ1-2, the V gene TRBV20-1, with D maybe TRBD1 (6 bases). V shed 0 bases and J shed 13 bases, with 12 bases lying between them. Germline V CDR1 and CDR2: DFQATT, SNEGSKA (reference sequence). CDR3 size: 11 residues. The CDR3 DNA sequence: TGCAGTGCTAGAGATTCGACAGGTGGCACCTTC. It encodes CSARDSTGGTF.

This chain joins TRBV5-6 and TRBJ2-1, with 7 bases lining up with TRBD1. V dropped 4 bases and J dropped 2; count of bases not matched to a gene: 6. The CDR3 spans 15 residues. CDR1 and CDR2 from the germline V gene are SGHDT and YYEEEE. The DNA for the CDR3 is TGTGCCAGCAGCAAGACAGGGCAACCCTACAATGAGCAGTTCTTC. This gives the protein CASSKTGQPYNEQFF.

This clone was observed once. The CDR3 DNA is TGTGCCAGCAGTGGCCAGGGGACAGGGGAAGGCAATCAGCCCCAGCATTTT. It is translated as CASSGQGTGEGNQPQHF. The V call is TRBV2, the J call TRBJ1-5; the match to TRBD1 covers 10 bases. J was trimmed by 2 bases and V by 4 bases; bases with no gene match: 8. CDR1 and CDR2 (germline): SNHLY, FYNNEI. The CDR3 is 17 residues long.

The chain employs TRBV4-3 and TRBJ2-1, with D tentatively TRBD1 (7 bases). From germline, CDR1 is LGHNA and CDR2 YSLEER. The CDR3 extends over 15 amino acids. V was cut by 0 bases and J by 6 bases, with 12 bases left in between. The CDR3 sequence: CASSQEDRRGNEQFF. For the CDR3, the DNA is TGCGCCAGCAGCCAAGAGGACAGGAGGGGCAATGAGCAGTTCTTC.

The chain uses TRBV27 and TRBJ1-2; D is unresolved. The CDR3 is made up of 14 amino acids. Per germline, CDR1 MNHEY and CDR2 SMNVEV (reference sequence). The ends were cut back, 8 bases at V and 11 bases at J, with 24 bases in the middle. The CDR3 reads CASHNPRDRVGYTF. The CDR3 DNA follows: TGTGCCAGCCACAATCCCCGGGATCGGGTGGGTTACACCTTC.

The chain carries TRBV19 and TRBJ1-2, with TRBD1 as a possible D gene (6 bases). V dropped 5 bases and J dropped 4 bases, with 14 bases sitting between them. CDR1 and CDR2 from the germline V gene are LNHDA and SQIVND (reference sequence). This CDR3 comprises 14 residues. In DNA, the CDR3 is TGTGCCAGTAGTCCAAGGGACAAGATCTATGGCTACACCTTC. Translation: CASSPRDKIYGYTF.

The chain combines TRBV4-3 with TRBJ1-2; unclear D gene. The ends were cut back, 3 bases at V and 7 bases at J, with 15 bases in the middle. Germline CDR1 is LGHNA and CDR2 is YSLEER. The CDR3 extends over 14 amino acids. DNA for the CDR3: TGCGCCAGCAGCCATCGTGGGTCCTCAGGTGGCTACACCTTC. This gives the protein CASSHRGSSGGYTF.

The V gene is TRBV6-2 or TRBV6-3, the J gene TRBJ1-2, with unresolved D. Germline V gene data show CDR1 as MNHEY and CDR2 as SVGEGT. V was trimmed by 2 bases and J by 7 bases, leaving 11 bases between them. The CDR3 extends over 13 amino acids. CDR3 residues: CASSYLETSGYTF. CDR3 sequence (DNA): TGTGCCAGCAGTTACCTCGAGACATCTGGCTACACCTTC.

In this sample, this clone turned up once. The chain carries TRBV30 and TRBJ1-1; D gene ambiguous. This CDR3 comprises 13 residues. The germline V and J ends were trimmed by 0 bases and 2 bases, with 7 bases remaining between them. Germline CDR1 is GTSNPN and CDR2 is SVGIG (reference sequence). The CDR3 DNA is TGTGCCTGGAGTGTTCCCCCAAACACTGAAGCTTTCTTT. Its protein product is CAWSVPPNTEAFF.

V and J are TRBV2 and TRBJ2-3; 8 positions agree with TRBD1. The J segment lost 2 bases and the V segment lost 4 bases, leaving 8 bases of the junction unmatched. CDR3 size: 16 residues. Germline-derived CDR1 and CDR2 are SNHLY and FYNNEI. CDR3 nucleotide sequence: TGTGCCAGCAGTGTGAAGACAGGGGCCCCCACAGATACGCAGTATTTT. Its translation is CASSVKTGAPTDTQYF. The variable domain in full, completed from reference TRBV2 and TRBJ2-3, reads EPEVTQTPSHQVTQMGQEVILRCVPISNHLYFYWYRQILGQKVEFLVSFYNNEISEKSEIFDDQFSVERPDGSNFTLKIRSTKLEDSAMYFCASSVKTGAPTDTQYFGPGTRLTVL.

CDR3 in DNA: TGTGCCAGCAGCACCCAGTCCGTAGACATCTCGGGAGCTGAAGCTTTCTTT. Translated, it gives CASSTQSVDISGAEAFF. The chain is built from TRBV9 and TRBJ1-1; no clear D. CDR3 length: 17 amino acids. Between the trimmed V and J ends, which lost 4 bases and 6 bases, there was a span of 25 bases. Per the germline V gene, CDR1 is SGDLS and CDR2 is YYNGEE.

The chain recombines TRBV5-1 with TRBJ1-1; the match to TRBD1 covers 8 bases. This CDR3 contains 13 residues. Germline V gene sequence: CDR1 SGHRS, CDR2 YFSETQ. V lost 4 bases to trimming and J lost 10 bases; unmatched junction nucleotides: 9. The CDR3 nucleotides are TGCGCCAGCAGCCGGGACAGGTTGGAGGGAGCTTTCTTT. Residues: CASSRDRLEGAFF.

The J gene is TRBJ2-1, the V gene TRBV9, with 12 bases aligning to TRBD2. The CDR3 loop spans 16 amino acids. The V gene's germline CDR1 is SGDLS and CDR2 YYNGEE. J gave up 9 bases and V 0 bases, and 7 bases lay outside the gene matches. The CDR3 DNA follows: TGTGCCAGCAGCGTAGCAGCTAGCGGGGGGGCAGTTGAGCAGTTCTTC. Its translation is CASSVAASGGAVEQFF.

The rearrangement joins TRBV5-1 to TRBJ1-1; no clear D gene. The CDR3 loop spans 15 amino acids. V was trimmed by 0 bases and J by 4 bases, leaving 13 bases between them. The germline V gene has CDR1 SGHRS and CDR2 YFSETQ. The CDR3 is CASSLVRESGTEAFF. As DNA, the CDR3 is TGCGCCAGCAGCTTGGTACGTGAGTCCGGCACTGAAGCTTTCTTT.

The rearrangement joins TRBV29-1 to TRBJ2-1; TRBD2 is a possible D gene (6 bases). This CDR3 contains 14 residues. With 7 bases removed from V and 0 bases from J, the gap between germline ends came to 13 bases. Germline assignment: CDR1 SQVTM and CDR2 ANQGSEA. DNA of the CDR3: TGCAGCGCTCTGGACGGGAGCTCCTACAATGAGCAGTTCTTC. Residues: CSALDGSSYNEQFF.

The V and J genes are TRBV18 and TRBJ2-7; 8 bases align to TRBD2. The CDR3 loop spans 16 amino acids. V lost 3 bases to trimming and J lost 5 bases; unmatched junction nucleotides: 12. Germline V gene lookup returns CDR1 KGHSH and CDR2 LQKENI. In DNA form, the CDR3 reads TGTGCCAGCTCACCTACGCCGGGACTAGGTGCCCACGAGCAGTACTTC. This translates into CASSPTPGLGAHEQYF.

Written as DNA, the CDR3 is TGTGCCAGCAGTTCGACAGGGGGCTCCCTAAGTGGCTACACCTTC. As protein: CASSSTGGSLSGYTF. This chain uses TRBV6-2 or TRBV6-3 with TRBJ1-2, with 10 bases matching TRBD1. Unmatched junction bases numbered 9, after V lost 4 bases and J lost 7 bases. Germline CDR1 and CDR2: MNHEY and SVGEGT. There are 15 residues in the CDR3.

This chain connects TRBV29-1 to TRBJ2-7; 11 nucleotides line up with TRBD2. The J segment lost 0 bases and the V segment lost 2 bases, leaving 6 bases of the junction unmatched. Germline assignment: CDR1 SQVTM and CDR2 ANQGSEA. The CDR3 is 16 residues long. This CDR3 reads CSVESPLAGGSYEQYF. For the CDR3, the DNA is TGCAGCGTTGAAAGTCCGCTAGCGGGAGGCTCCTACGAGCAGTACTTC.

This chain links TRBV15 with TRBJ2-7, with D perhaps TRBD2 (6 bases). The length of the CDR3 is 15 residues. Germline-derived CDR1 and CDR2 are LNHNV and YYDKDF (reference sequence). V gave up 2 bases and J gave up 2 bases, with 13 bases separating them. DNA for the CDR3: TGTGCCACCAGCAGACCGCGCCCGGGGGCCTACGAGCAGTACTTC. Translated: CATSRPRPGAYEQYF.

J is TRBJ1-1 and V is TRBV6-5; D is perhaps TRBD1 (6 bases). The germline V gene encodes CDR1 MNHEY and CDR2 SVGAGI. This CDR3 has 15 residues. Trimming took 8 bases from V and 5 from J, leaving 21 bases between them. CDR3 in amino acids: CASHPLGGARTEAFF. The DNA of the CDR3 is TGTGCCAGCCATCCCCTTGGGGGGGCGAGAACTGAAGCTTTCTTT.

The chain joins TRBV30 to TRBJ1-2; D is perhaps TRBD1 (6 bases). Looked up from germline, CDR1 is GTSNPN and CDR2 is SVGIG (reference sequence). The V and J ends lost 2 bases and 7 bases respectively, with 14 bases between them. The CDR3 runs to 13 residues. The CDR3 DNA follows: TGTGCCTGGAGTCGTGGGGGCAGTCGTGGCTACACCTTC. The encoded protein is CAWSRGGSRGYTF. Supplemented by reference TRBV30 and TRBJ1-2, the full variable domain reads SQTIHQWPATLVQPVGSPLSLECTVEGTSNPNLYWYRQAAGRGLQLLFYSVGIGQISSEVPQNLSASRPQDRQFILSSKKLLLSDSGFYLCAWSRGGSRGYTFGSGTRLTVV.

The V and J genes are TRBV2 and TRBJ2-3; 8 bases match TRBD2. Germline CDR1 is SNHLY and CDR2 is FYNNEI. V shed 7 bases, J shed 1 base, and the junction held 7 bases outside the gene matches. CDR3 length: 15 residues. The CDR3 reads CASTGGPSGTDTQYF. The CDR3, as DNA: TGTGCCAGCACGGGGGGGCCGTCGGGCACAGATACGCAGTATTTT. The variable domain in full, completed from reference TRBV2 and TRBJ2-3, reads EPEVTQTPSHQVTQMGQEVILRCVPISNHLYFYWYRQILGQKVEFLVSFYNNEISEKSEIFDDQFSVERPDGSNFTLKIRSTKLEDSAMYFCASTGGPSGTDTQYFGPGTRLTVL.

V and J are TRBV5-4 and TRBJ2-7; 9 nucleotides line up with TRBD2. The CDR3 has 16 residues. The junction had 14 bases not matched to a gene; V was cut back by 4 bases and J by 6 bases. From germline, CDR1 is SGHNT and CDR2 YYREEE (reference sequence). The CDR3 spells CASSLPGASGTREQYF. The DNA for the CDR3 is TGTGCCAGCAGCCTACCCGGAGCTAGCGGGACTCGCGAGCAGTACTTC.

V gene TRBV4-2 combines with J gene TRBJ2-1; 13 positions match TRBD2. The CDR3 spans 17 residues. Germline CDR1 LGHNA, CDR2 YNFKEQ. V trimming: 3 bases; J trimming: 0 bases; junction bases outside the gene matches: 2. This CDR3 is CASSQGTSGASYNEQFF. In DNA, the CDR3 is TGTGCCAGCAGCCAGGGGACTAGCGGGGCCTCCTACAATGAGCAGTTCTTC.

V usage is TRBV9 and J usage is TRBJ2-1, with 9 bases lining up with TRBD1. With 0 bases clipped from V and 9 bases from J, the junction kept 10 bases outside the gene matches. The CDR3 length is 16 residues. CDR1 and CDR2 from the germline V gene are SGDLS and YYNGEE. CDR3 DNA sequence: TGTGCCAGCAGCGTAGGTTGGACAGGGGCATTCAGTGAGCAGTTCTTC. Translating it yields CASSVGWTGAFSEQFF. Looking up the rest from reference TRBV9 and TRBJ2-1 gives the full variable domain: DSGVTQTPKHLITATGQRVTLRCSPRSGDLSVYWYQQSLDQGLQFLIQYYNGEERAKGNILERFSAQQFPDLHSELNLSSLELGDSALYFCASSVGWTGAFSEQFFGPGTRLTVL.